Listed below are T cell receptor beta chains from one sample, sequenced in a study of shared clonotypes between healthy human individuals. The method was immunoSEQ multiplex PCR; TCRdb's version includes in-frame clones alone and lacks a portion of them. The sample has roughly 2.6 million clones, more than 80% seen once; the top ten hold over 0.12%. The source material was naive CD4+ T cells sorted from blood. These receptors all stem from a man in his late teens or twenties in good health. The CDR3 runs from the conserved cysteine through the conserved F or W. The D gene is left open where the match is weak. Some rows mark clone size as missing; the rest say once, few, many or name a class of expanded clone.

j_gene: TRBJ2-3; d_gene: -; v_gene: TRBV6-4; abundance: once; CDR3aa: CASSDPPGNTQYF; CDR3nt: TGTGCCAGCAGTGACCCCCCGGGAAATACGCAGTATTTT
j_gene: TRBJ2-5; d_gene: -; v_gene: TRBV19; abundance: -; CDR3aa: CASSSGLAEIQETQYF; CDR3nt: TGTGCCAGTAGTTCCGGGTTAGCGGAAATCCAAGAGACCCAGTACTTC
j_gene: TRBJ2-2; d_gene: TRBD1; v_gene: TRBV7-2; abundance: -; CDR3aa: CASSLQQGAKVGELFF; CDR3nt: TGTGCCAGCAGCTTACAACAGGGGGCCAAGGTCGGGGAGCTGTTTTTT
j_gene: TRBJ1-5; d_gene: -; v_gene: TRBV19; abundance: -; CDR3aa: CASSTKRNQPQHF; CDR3nt: TGTGCCAGTTCCACTAAGAGAAATCAGCCCCAGCATTTT
j_gene: TRBJ1-2; d_gene: TRBD1; v_gene: TRBV2; abundance: -; CDR3aa: CASRGTGERYGYTF; CDR3nt: TGTGCCAGCAGAGGGACAGGGGAACGGTATGGCTACACCTTC
j_gene: TRBJ2-3; d_gene: -; v_gene: TRBV28; abundance: -; CDR3aa: CASGRTSTDTQYF; CDR3nt: TGTGCCAGCGGCCGGACCAGCACAGATACGCAGTATTTT
j_gene: TRBJ1-4; d_gene: TRBD1; v_gene: TRBV18; abundance: -; CDR3aa: CASSSGQGVLTNEKLFF; CDR3nt: TGTGCCAGCTCATCGGGACAGGGGGTTCTAACTAATGAAAAACTGTTTTTT
j_gene: TRBJ1-1; d_gene: -; v_gene: TRBV6-5; abundance: -; CDR3aa: CASSPTPRVAEAFF; CDR3nt: TGTGCCAGCAGTCCGACCCCTAGGGTGGCTGAAGCTTTCTTT
j_gene: TRBJ2-5; d_gene: TRBD1; v_gene: TRBV5-6; abundance: -; CDR3aa: CASSFPDRGIETQYF; CDR3nt: TGTGCCAGCAGCTTCCCGGACAGGGGGATAGAGACCCAGTACTTC
j_gene: TRBJ1-4; d_gene: TRBD1; v_gene: TRBV30; abundance: once; CDR3aa: CAWSADRGGEKLFF; CDR3nt: TGTGCCTGGAGTGCGGACAGGGGTGGTGAAAAACTGTTTTTT
j_gene: TRBJ2-5; d_gene: TRBD1; v_gene: TRBV6-5; abundance: -; CDR3aa: CASYRGETQYF; CDR3nt: TGTGCCAGCTACAGGGGAGAGACCCAGTACTTC
j_gene: TRBJ2-2; d_gene: -; v_gene: TRBV30; abundance: -; CDR3aa: CAWSGGGTSGELFF; CDR3nt: TGTGCCTGGAGCGGAGGGGGGACTTCTGGGGAGCTGTTTTTT
j_gene: TRBJ2-7; d_gene: TRBD2; v_gene: TRBV4-3; abundance: -; CDR3aa: CASSQVLAGAYEQYF; CDR3nt: TGCGCCAGCAGCCAAGTTCTAGCGGGGGCCTACGAGCAGTACTTC
j_gene: TRBJ2-7; d_gene: -; v_gene: TRBV28; abundance: once; CDR3aa: CASRYPGAYEQYF; CDR3nt: TGTGCCAGCAGATATCCGGGAGCCTATGAGCAGTACTTC
j_gene: TRBJ2-7; d_gene: TRBD2; v_gene: TRBV6-6; abundance: -; CDR3aa: CATRREFEQYF; CDR3nt: TGTGCCACCCGGCGGGAGTTCGAGCAGTACTTC
j_gene: TRBJ1-2; d_gene: -; v_gene: TRBV14; abundance: once; CDR3aa: CASSQANPDSSFYGYTF; CDR3nt: TGTGCCAGCAGCCAAGCAAATCCGGACAGCAGTTTCTATGGCTACACCTTC
j_gene: TRBJ2-1; d_gene: -; v_gene: TRBV19; abundance: -; CDR3aa: CASRVLEYNEQFF; CDR3nt: TGTGCCAGTAGGGTCCTTGAGTACAATGAGCAGTTCTTC
j_gene: TRBJ1-6; d_gene: TRBD1; v_gene: TRBV30; abundance: -; CDR3aa: CAWRSRDSYNSPLHF; CDR3nt: TGTGCCTGGAGGTCCCGGGACAGTTATAATTCACCCCTCCACTTT
j_gene: TRBJ1-5; d_gene: TRBD1; v_gene: TRBV28; abundance: -; CDR3aa: CASSSQGALGNQPQHF; CDR3nt: TGTGCCAGCAGTTCTCAGGGGGCGTTGGGCAATCAGCCCCAGCATTTT
j_gene: TRBJ1-2; d_gene: -; v_gene: TRBV7-9; abundance: -; CDR3aa: CASSLVTGRANYGYTF; CDR3nt: TGTGCCAGCAGCTTAGTGACTGGGAGAGCTAACTATGGCTACACCTTC
j_gene: TRBJ2-2; d_gene: TRBD1; v_gene: TRBV10-1; abundance: -; CDR3aa: CASSESGGRELFF; CDR3nt: TGCGCCAGCAGTGAGTCAGGGGGCAGGGAGCTGTTTTTT
j_gene: TRBJ2-3; d_gene: -; v_gene: TRBV21-1; abundance: -; CDR3aa: CASSRVETNLTDTQYF; CDR3nt: TGTGCCAGCAGCAGAGTCGAAACAAATCTCACAGATACGCAGTATTTT
j_gene: TRBJ2-5; d_gene: -; v_gene: TRBV27; abundance: -; CDR3aa: CASSFLGVGETQYF; CDR3nt: TGTGCCAGCAGCTTTCTGGGGGTAGGGGAGACCCAGTACTTC